The present T cell receptor beta chain was sequenced within a study of CD8+CD57+ T cells in acquired aplastic anemia (dated by TCRdb to 2016 to 2018). Study-level background: A mean of about 3.2 ug of DNA, ranging from roughly 0.18 to 30 ug, was extracted from sorted CD4+ and CD8+ cells.

In this study, sorted CD4+ and CD8+ T cells from the blood of healthy subjects and of severe aplastic anemia patients had their TCR repertoires deep-sequenced. Ficoll-Paque density gradient centrifugation was used to isolate peripheral blood mononuclear cells. Before DNA extraction, CD4+ and CD8+ T cells were sorted with FACS or magnetic beads. Genomic DNA was used as template for profiling of TCR beta VDJ combinations and CDR3 sequences. An Illumina HiSeq 2000 was the platform used for TCR repertoire sequencing. The authors' pipeline ran thus. TRBV/TRBJ rearrangement plots, CDR3 size and DJ length profiles, and Simpson's diversity index were used to evaluate the repertoires. Whichever DNA sequence was most abundant in the deep sequencing data was defined as the immunodominant clone. CDR3 amino acid sequences were checked for sharing across subjects and were also compared against the VDJdb database and published repertoires. Using fastp at Q25 and MiXCR, TCRdb reprocessed the public reads and kept productive beta chains. Rows are unified per CDR3 protein, each entry keeping the most common DNA and genes. These V and J calls rely on TCRdb rather than the paper's analysis. This sample has about 190,000 distinct CDR3 sequences in its table, and over 60% of those were observed once. In total, the top ten clones hold under 60% of the sample.

What the study reported, not specific to this receptor: CD8+ Simpson's diversity did not differ significantly between patients and healthy controls (P=0.060). Roughly 30 CD8+ CDR3 sequences were shared between patients and controls but appeared highly expressed in patients and within their immunodominant clones.

In regard to this clonotype: What this receptor recognizes is not known. The input lacks base qualities; no much larger clone sits a single base away.

The germline V gene provides CDR1 SGHDN and CDR2 FVKESK. Measured from the cysteine to the phenylalanine, the CDR3 is 14 residues long. The entry retains the CDR3 DNA only, 42 bases that are in frame from base 1. V gives up 3 bases and J gives up 6 bases, and the segment between their germline ends measures 15 bases. The chain was built from TRBV14 and TRBJ2-7, with no confident D gene call. Input material: sorted CD4+, CD8+, or CD8+CD57+ T cells (not recorded which) from PBMCs. The source is a human donor with severe aplastic anemia or a healthy control (not recorded which). The nucleotides are TGTGCCAGCAGCCACCAATCCACAGTACGCGAGCAGTACTTC. It specifies CASSHQSTVREQYF.